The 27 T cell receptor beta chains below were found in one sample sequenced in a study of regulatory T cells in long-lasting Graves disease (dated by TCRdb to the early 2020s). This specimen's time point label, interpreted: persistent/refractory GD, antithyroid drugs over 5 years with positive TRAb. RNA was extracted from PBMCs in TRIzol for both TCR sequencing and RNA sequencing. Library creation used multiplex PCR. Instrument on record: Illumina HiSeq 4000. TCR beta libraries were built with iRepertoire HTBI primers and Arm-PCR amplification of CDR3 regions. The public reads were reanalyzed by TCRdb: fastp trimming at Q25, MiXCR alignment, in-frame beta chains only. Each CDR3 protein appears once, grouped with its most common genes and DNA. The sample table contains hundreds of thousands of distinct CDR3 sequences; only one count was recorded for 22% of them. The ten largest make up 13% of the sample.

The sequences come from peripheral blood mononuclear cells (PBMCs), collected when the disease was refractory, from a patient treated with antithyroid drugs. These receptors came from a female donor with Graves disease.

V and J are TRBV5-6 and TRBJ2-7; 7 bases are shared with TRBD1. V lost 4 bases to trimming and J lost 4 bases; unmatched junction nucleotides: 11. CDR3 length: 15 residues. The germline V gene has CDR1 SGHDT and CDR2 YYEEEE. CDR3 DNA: TGTGCCAGCAGCGAGGCGGACAGGTCCCTTTACGAGCAGTACTTC. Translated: CASSEADRSLYEQYF.

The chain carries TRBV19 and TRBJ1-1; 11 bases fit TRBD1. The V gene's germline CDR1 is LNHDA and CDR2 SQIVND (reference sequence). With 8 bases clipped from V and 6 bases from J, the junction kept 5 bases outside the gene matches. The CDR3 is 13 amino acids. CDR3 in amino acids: CASRGQGAPEAFF. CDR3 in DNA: TGTGCCAGTCGAGGACAGGGGGCCCCTGAAGCTTTCTTT.

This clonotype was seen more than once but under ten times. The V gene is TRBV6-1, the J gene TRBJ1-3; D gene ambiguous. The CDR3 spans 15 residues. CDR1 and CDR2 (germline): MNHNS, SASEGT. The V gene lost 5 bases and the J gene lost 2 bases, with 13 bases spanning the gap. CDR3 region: CASSLQTGTGNTIYF. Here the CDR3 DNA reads TGTGCCAGCAGTCTCCAGACGGGGACTGGAAACACCATATATTTT.

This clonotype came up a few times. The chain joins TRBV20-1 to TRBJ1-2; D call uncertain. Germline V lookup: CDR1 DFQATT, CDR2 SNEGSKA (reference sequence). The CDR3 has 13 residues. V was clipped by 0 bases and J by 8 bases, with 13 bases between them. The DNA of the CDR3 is TGCAGTGCTAGAGATGTCAGCCGCTTAGGCTACACCTTC. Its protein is CSARDVSRLGYTF.

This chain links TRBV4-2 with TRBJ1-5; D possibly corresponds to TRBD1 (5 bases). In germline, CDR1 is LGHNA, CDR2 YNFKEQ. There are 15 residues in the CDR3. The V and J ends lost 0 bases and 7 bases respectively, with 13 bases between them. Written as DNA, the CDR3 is TGTGCCAGCAGCCAAGATCGGGCCAGGGACCAGCCCCAGCATTTT. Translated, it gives CASSQDRARDQPQHF.

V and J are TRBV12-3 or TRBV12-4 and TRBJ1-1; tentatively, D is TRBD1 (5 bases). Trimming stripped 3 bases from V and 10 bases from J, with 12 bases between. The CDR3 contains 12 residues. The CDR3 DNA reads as TGTGCCAGCAGTTTTTCGGGACCTGGAGCTTTCTTT. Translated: CASSFSGPGAFF.

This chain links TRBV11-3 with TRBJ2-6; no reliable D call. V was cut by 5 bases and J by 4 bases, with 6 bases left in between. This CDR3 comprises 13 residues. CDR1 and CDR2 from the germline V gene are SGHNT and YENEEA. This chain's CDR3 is CASSHPGANVLTF. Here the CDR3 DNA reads TGTGCCAGCAGCCACCCGGGGGCCAACGTCCTGACTTTC.

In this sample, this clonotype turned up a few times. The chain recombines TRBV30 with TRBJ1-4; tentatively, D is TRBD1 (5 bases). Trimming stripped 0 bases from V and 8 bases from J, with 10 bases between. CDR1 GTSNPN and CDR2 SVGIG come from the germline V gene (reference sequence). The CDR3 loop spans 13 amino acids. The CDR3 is CAWSVEEGEKLFF. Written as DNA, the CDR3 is TGTGCCTGGAGTGTAGAAGAGGGGGAAAAACTGTTTTTT.

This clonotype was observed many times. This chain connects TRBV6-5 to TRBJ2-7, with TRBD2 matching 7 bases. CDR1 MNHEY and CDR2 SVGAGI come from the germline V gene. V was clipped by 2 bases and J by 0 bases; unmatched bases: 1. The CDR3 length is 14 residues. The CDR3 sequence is CASSYERDSYEQYF. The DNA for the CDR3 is TGTGCCAGCAGTTACGAGCGGGACTCCTACGAGCAGTACTTC.

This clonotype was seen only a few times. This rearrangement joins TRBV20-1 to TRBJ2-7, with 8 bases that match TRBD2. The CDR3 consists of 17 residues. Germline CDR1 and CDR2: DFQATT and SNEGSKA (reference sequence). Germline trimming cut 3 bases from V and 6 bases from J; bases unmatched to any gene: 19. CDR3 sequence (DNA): TGCAGTGCTAGCCCTGCGGGCTTTATAGCGGGGAGGGCCGAGCAGTACTTC. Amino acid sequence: CSASPAGFIAGRAEQYF.

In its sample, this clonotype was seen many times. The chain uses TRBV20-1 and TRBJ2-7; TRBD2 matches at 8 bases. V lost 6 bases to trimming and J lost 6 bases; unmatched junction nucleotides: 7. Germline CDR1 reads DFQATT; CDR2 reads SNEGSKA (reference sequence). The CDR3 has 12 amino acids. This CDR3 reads CSAEAGASEQYF. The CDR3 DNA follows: TGCAGTGCAGAAGCGGGGGCTTCCGAGCAGTACTTC.

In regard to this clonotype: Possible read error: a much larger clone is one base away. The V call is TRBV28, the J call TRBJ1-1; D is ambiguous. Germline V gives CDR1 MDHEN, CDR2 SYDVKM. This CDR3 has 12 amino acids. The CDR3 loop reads CASGFRRVEAFF. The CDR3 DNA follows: TGTGCCAGCGGTTTCCGCAGAGTTGAAGCTTTCTTT.

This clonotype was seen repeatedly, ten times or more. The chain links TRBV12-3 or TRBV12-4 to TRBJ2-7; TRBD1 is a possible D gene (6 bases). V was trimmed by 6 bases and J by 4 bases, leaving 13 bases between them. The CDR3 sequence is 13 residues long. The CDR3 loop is CASSHGQHYEQYF. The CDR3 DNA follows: TGTGCCAGCAGCCATGGACAGCATTACGAGCAGTACTTC.

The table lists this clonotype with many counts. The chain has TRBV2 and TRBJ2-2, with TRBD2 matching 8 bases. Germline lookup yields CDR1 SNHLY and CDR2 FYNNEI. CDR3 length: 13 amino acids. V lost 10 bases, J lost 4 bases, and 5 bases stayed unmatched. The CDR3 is CAKRGSVTGELFF. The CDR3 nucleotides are TGTGCCAAGCGGGGGTCCGTCACCGGGGAGCTGTTTTTT.

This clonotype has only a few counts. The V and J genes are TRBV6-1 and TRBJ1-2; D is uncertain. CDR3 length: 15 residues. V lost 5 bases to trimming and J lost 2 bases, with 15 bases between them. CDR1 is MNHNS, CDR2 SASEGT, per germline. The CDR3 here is CASSTSPVPNYGYTF. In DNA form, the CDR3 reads TGTGCCAGCAGTACCTCGCCGGTACCAAACTATGGCTACACCTTC.

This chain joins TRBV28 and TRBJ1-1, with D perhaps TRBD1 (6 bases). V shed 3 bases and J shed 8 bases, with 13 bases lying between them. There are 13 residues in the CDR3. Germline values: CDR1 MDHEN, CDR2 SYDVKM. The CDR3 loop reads CASSFYIGGEAFF. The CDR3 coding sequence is TGTGCCAGCAGTTTTTACATAGGGGGGGAAGCTTTCTTT.

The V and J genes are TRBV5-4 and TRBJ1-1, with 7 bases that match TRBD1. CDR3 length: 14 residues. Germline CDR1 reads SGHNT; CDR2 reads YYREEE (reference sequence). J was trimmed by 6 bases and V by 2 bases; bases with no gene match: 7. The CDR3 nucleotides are TGTGCCAGCAGCTTAACTCAGGGGGTTCCTGAAGCTTTCTTT. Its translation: CASSLTQGVPEAFF. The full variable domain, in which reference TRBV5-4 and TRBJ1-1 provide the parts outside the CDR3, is ETGVTQSPTHLIKTRGQQVTLRCSSQSGHNTVSWYQQALGQGPQFIFQYYREEENGRGNFPPRFSGLQFPNYSSELNVNALELDDSALYLCASSLTQGVPEAFFGQGTRLTVV.

The CDR3 nucleotides are TGTGCCAGCAGCCCCGGAGCAACAGGGCTTGAAGCTTTCTTT. Its protein product is CASSPGATGLEAFF. J is TRBJ1-1 and V is TRBV7-2; D perhaps matches TRBD1 (6 bases). The CDR3 is 14 residues long. Deletions cut 5 bases from V and 7 bases from J, with 17 bases between. CDR1 and CDR2 from the germline V gene are SGHTA and FQGNSA.

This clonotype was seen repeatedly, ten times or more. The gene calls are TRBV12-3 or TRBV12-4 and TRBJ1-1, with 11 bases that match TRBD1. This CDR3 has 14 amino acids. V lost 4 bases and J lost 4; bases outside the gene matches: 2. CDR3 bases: TGTGCCAGCAGTTGGGGGACAGGGGGCACTGAAGCTTTCTTT. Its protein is CASSWGTGGTEAFF.

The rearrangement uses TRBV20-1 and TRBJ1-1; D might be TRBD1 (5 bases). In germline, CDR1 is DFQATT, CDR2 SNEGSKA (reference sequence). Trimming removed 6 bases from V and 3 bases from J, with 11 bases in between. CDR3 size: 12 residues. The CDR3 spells CSALGRDTEAFF. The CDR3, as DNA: TGCAGTGCCCTGGGACGGGACACTGAAGCTTTCTTT.

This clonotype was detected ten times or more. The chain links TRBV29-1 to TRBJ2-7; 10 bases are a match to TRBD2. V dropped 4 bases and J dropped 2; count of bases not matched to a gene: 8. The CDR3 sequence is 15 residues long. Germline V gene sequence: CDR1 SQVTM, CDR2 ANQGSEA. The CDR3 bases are TGCAGCGTTGCCCCAAGGACTAGCGGTACCTACGAGCAGTACTTC. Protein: CSVAPRTSGTYEQYF.

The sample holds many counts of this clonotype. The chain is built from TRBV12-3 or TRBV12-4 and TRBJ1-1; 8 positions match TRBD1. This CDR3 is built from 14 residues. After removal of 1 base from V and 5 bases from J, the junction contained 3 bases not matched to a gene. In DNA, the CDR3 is TGTGCCAGCAGTTTAGGGACAGGGTGGACTGAAGCTTTCTTT. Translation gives CASSLGTGWTEAFF.

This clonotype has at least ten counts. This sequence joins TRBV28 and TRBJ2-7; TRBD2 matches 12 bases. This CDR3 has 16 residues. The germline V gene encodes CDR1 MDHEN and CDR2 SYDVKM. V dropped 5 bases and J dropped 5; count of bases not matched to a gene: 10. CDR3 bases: TGTGCCAGCAGTCCGGCCGGGACTAGCGGGTCCAACGAGCAGTACTTC. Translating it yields CASSPAGTSGSNEQYF.

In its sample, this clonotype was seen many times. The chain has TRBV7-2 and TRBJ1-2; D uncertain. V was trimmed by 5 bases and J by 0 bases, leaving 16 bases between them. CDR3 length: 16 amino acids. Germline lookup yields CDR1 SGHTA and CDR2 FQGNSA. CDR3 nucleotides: TGTGCCAGCAGCCCAGTAGGGCTGCTTTCTAACTATGGCTACACCTTC. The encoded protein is CASSPVGLLSNYGYTF.

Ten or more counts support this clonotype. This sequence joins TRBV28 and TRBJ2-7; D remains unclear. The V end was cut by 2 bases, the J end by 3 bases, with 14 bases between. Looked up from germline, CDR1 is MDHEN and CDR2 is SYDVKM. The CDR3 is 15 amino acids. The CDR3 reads CASSLNDRRSYEQYF. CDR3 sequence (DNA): TGTGCCAGCAGTTTAAATGACCGACGAAGCTACGAGCAGTACTTC.

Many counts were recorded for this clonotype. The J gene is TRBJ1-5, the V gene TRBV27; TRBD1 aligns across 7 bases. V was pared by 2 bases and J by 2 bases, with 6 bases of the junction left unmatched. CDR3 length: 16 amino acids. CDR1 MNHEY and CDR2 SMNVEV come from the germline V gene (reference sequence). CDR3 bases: TGTGCCAGCAGTTTAACTGGGACAGTTGGCAATCAGCCCCAGCATTTT. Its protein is CASSLTGTVGNQPQHF.

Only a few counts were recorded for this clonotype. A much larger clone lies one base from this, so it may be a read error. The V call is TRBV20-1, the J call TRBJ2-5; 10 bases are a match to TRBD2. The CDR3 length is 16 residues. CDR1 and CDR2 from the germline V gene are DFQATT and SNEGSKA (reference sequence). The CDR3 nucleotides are TGCGGTGCTAGAGATGGACTAGCGGTTGGGAGTGAGACCCAGTACTTC. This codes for CGARDGLAVGSETQYF.